Sequencing of this T cell receptor beta chain was carried out in a study of blood T cell repertoires in COVID-19. Across the study: Samples taken during acute and convalescent COVID-19 were collected in the United States, Italy and Spain. T cells, B-cell-depleted T cells, or PBMCs provided the cDNA or gDNA that served as material.

V lost 5 bases and J lost 5; bases outside the gene matches: 9. Germline-derived CDR1 and CDR2 are SEHNR and FQNEAQ (reference sequence). The CDR3 is 16 residues long. In the original analysis: Amplification with reference gene primers provided the estimates of nucleated cell counts. The repertoire was sequenced with immunoSEQ multiplex PCR; TCRdb's copy has only in-frame clones and lacks some. V and J calls and clone size are copied from that table; D and trimming were computed from the DNA. This table holds over 35,000 clones, approximately 85% found once. Patients at the Seattle site were enrolled during active infection and followed longitudinally. This clone occurred once.

Material for sequencing was peripheral blood. This TCR derives from a woman at least 80 years old with COVID-19, enrolled during active disease. The chain is built from TRBV7-9 and TRBJ2-5; 12 nucleotides align to TRBD1. This CDR3 reads CASSMSGTGGRETQYF. The CDR3 nucleotides are TGTGCCAGCAGCATGTCCGGGACAGGGGGCCGGGAGACCCAGTACTTC.